The next 12 T cell receptor beta chains were all read from a single sample in a study of cytomegalovirus exposure and HLA in healthy donors. PCR was performed using 60 Vbeta and 13 Jbeta primers. TCRdb's table, derived via immunoSEQ multiplex PCR, lists solely in-frame clones and lacks some. The sample lists roughly 170,000 clones, 75% to 90% occurring once. Sequenced sample: PBMCs. The receptors originated from a boy between 10 and 17 years old in good health and CMV-seronegative.

The chain uses TRBV2 and TRBJ2-2; possible D gene TRBD1, 6 bases. The V gene's germline CDR1 is SNHLY and CDR2 FYNNEI. Trimming shortened V by 4 bases and J by 7 bases, and 19 bases separated the two germline ends. This CDR3 has 16 amino acids. The CDR3 sequence is CASSGQGLPPGGELFF. CDR3 coding DNA: TGTGCCAGCAGTGGCCAGGGGCTACCGCCCGGCGGGGAGCTGTTTTTT.

This chain joins TRBV30 and TRBJ2-7; TRBD2 agrees at 8 bases. The CDR3 sequence is 14 residues long. V dropped 4 bases and J dropped 2; count of bases not matched to a gene: 7. The germline gives CDR1 GTSNPN, CDR2 SVGIG (reference sequence). The CDR3: CAWNPTGGPYEQYF. The CDR3 DNA sequence: TGTGCCTGGAACCCGACGGGGGGGCCCTACGAGCAGTACTTC. The full variable domain, its missing parts supplied by reference TRBV30 and TRBJ2-7, is SQTIHQWPATLVQPVGSPLSLECTVEGTSNPNLYWYRQAAGRGLQLLFYSVGIGQISSEVPQNLSASRPQDRQFILSSKKLLLSDSGFYLCAWNPTGGPYEQYFGPGTRLTVT.

V gene TRBV6-5 combines with J gene TRBJ2-7; D might be TRBD2 (6 bases). The CDR3 has 15 residues. The V gene's germline CDR1 is MNHEY and CDR2 SVGAGI. Trimming left V 0 bases short and J 1 base short, with 10 bases between. CDR3 in amino acids: CASSYSEGLSYEQYF. DNA of the CDR3: TGTGCCAGCAGTTACTCGGAGGGACTGTCCTACGAGCAGTACTTC.

This chain connects TRBV5-1 to TRBJ2-5; 8 bases agree with TRBD1. The CDR3 length is 14 residues. Germline CDR1 and CDR2: SGHRS and YFSETQ. The trim removed 5 bases at V and 4 bases at J, leaving 7 bases unmatched. The CDR3 region has the DNA TGCGCCAGCAGTTTCGGACAGGGCCTAGAGACCCAGTACTTC. Amino acid sequence: CASSFGQGLETQYF.

The table lists this clone with a count of one. The chain is built from TRBV5-1 and TRBJ1-4; D possibly corresponds to TRBD1 (6 bases). CDR3 size: 16 residues. The ends were cut back, 0 bases at V and 8 bases at J, with 17 bases in the middle. The germline gives CDR1 SGHRS, CDR2 YFSETQ. CDR3 in amino acids: CASSLDMGRGEEKLFF. The DNA for the CDR3 is TGCGCCAGCAGCTTGGATATGGGCAGGGGTGAGGAAAAACTGTTTTTT.

V gene TRBV5-4 combines with J gene TRBJ1-1; 7 positions match TRBD1. This CDR3 comprises 16 residues. The trim removed 4 bases at V and 0 bases at J, leaving 9 bases unmatched. Germline-derived CDR1 and CDR2 are SGHNT and YYREEE (reference sequence). The CDR3 is CASSPRLQGVNTEAFF. CDR3 DNA: TGTGCCAGCAGCCCGAGGCTTCAGGGGGTGAACACTGAAGCTTTCTTT.

The J gene is TRBJ1-2, the V gene TRBV30; D is perhaps TRBD1 (6 bases). The length of the CDR3 is 13 residues. V gave up 4 bases and J gave up 4 bases, with 13 bases separating them. The germline gives CDR1 GTSNPN, CDR2 SVGIG (reference sequence). CDR3 protein: CAWNQVRGYGYTF. The CDR3 DNA reads as TGTGCCTGGAACCAAGTCAGGGGCTATGGCTACACCTTC.

The chain recombines TRBV15 with TRBJ1-3; D ambiguous. V was trimmed by 1 base and J by 2 bases, leaving 6 bases between them. This CDR3 has 14 residues. The germline V gene has CDR1 LNHNV and CDR2 YYDKDF (reference sequence). CDR3 sequence (DNA): TGTGCCACCAGCAGAGGGACTGCTGGAAACACCATATATTTT. Protein sequence: CATSRGTAGNTIYF.

In nucleotides, the CDR3 is TGTGCCAGTAGTATGGGCCTAGCGGGAGGGCCGAACACCGGGGAGCTGTTTTTT. Amino acid sequence: CASSMGLAGGPNTGELFF. The chain employs TRBV19 and TRBJ2-2, with 12 bases identical to TRBD2. CDR1 LNHDA and CDR2 SQIVND come from the germline V gene (reference sequence). Unmatched junction bases numbered 5, after V lost 3 bases and J lost 0 bases. The CDR3 contains 18 residues.

As regards this clone: Other DNA sequences within the sample encode an identical CDR3. The chain has TRBV7-2 and TRBJ1-1, with D hard to call. The germline gives CDR1 SGHTA, CDR2 FQGNSA. V lost 1 base, J lost 1 base, and 7 bases lay in between. CDR3 length equals 14 residues. In DNA, the CDR3 is TGTGCCAGCAGCTTAGGGGGAGGGAACACTGAAGCTTTCTTT. Translation: CASSLGGGNTEAFF.

The rearrangement links TRBV30 to TRBJ2-6; the D gene is possibly TRBD1 (6 bases). The V end was cut by 8 bases, the J end by 0 bases, with 14 bases between. This CDR3 contains 15 residues. CDR1 is GTSNPN and CDR2 is SVGIG in the germline V gene (reference sequence). CDR3 DNA sequence: TGTGCCGGTGGACAGCCATCCTCTGGGGCCAACGTCCTGACTTTC. Protein product: CAGGQPSSGANVLTF.

V gene TRBV7-9 combines with J gene TRBJ2-7, with 9 bases aligning to TRBD2. Per the germline V gene, CDR1 is SEHNR and CDR2 is FQNEAQ (reference sequence). Germline trimming cut 5 bases from V and 1 base from J; bases unmatched to any gene: 12. This CDR3 has 17 amino acids. In DNA, the CDR3 is TGTGCCAGCAGCGCCTCGCTTTTTCTAGCGGGGTCCTACGAGCAGTACTTC. Translating it yields CASSASLFLAGSYEQYF.